The sequence of this T cell receptor beta chain was determined in a study of T-cell memory formation after mild COVID-19. TCRdb re-called the 5' RACE reads through MiXCR, storing one row per CDR3 protein. This sample has tens of thousands of distinct CDR3 sequences, with approximately 15% found just once. Losses at the gene ends were 6 bases for V and 3 bases for J; bases not matched to a gene: 11. Germline loops: CDR1 SGHDT, CDR2 YYEEEE. The CDR3 is made up of 16 amino acids. The sequenced sample was PBMCs or a T cell subset sorted from them (not recorded which). The sequence derives from an adult woman who had mild COVID-19 (a few samples of this study predate the infection). Cell type and time point are not known. This sequence joins TRBV5-6 and TRBJ1-5, with 8 positions matching TRBD1. CDR3 region: CASTSGTGSINQPQHF. The DNA for the CDR3 is TGTGCCAGCACATCCGGGACAGGCTCCATCAATCAGCCCCAGCATTTT.